The clone carrying this TCR beta chain was detected once. Clones were sequenced by immunoSEQ multiplex PCR, and TCRdb holds only the in-frame ones, with some missing. Here the sample spans approximately 25,000 clones, about 95% being singletons. The data stem from a study of graft-versus-host responses after intestinal transplantation. Trimming took off 5 bases at V and 8 bases at J, with 15 bases between the two ends. CDR3 length: 13 amino acids. CDR1 is MNHEY, CDR2 SVGAGI, per germline. This receptor was obtained from a human patient who received an intestinal transplant, so some T cells may come from the graft donor. The sequences come from PBMCs, collected just over 29 days after intestinal transplant. The chain couples TRBV6-5 to TRBJ1-2, with D maybe TRBD1 (5 bases). The CDR3 loop reads CASSRAGAGGYTF. The CDR3 nucleotides are TGTGCCAGCAGTAGGGCCGGGGCGGGAGGCTACACCTTC.